A selection of T cell receptor beta chains follows, all from one sample in a study of blood T cell repertoires in COVID-19. The assay was immunoSEQ multiplex PCR, and TCRdb's table has in-frame clones only and misses some. Of approximately 230,000 clones listed, roughly 90% are singletons. Sample: peripheral blood. All receptors come from a man younger than 45 who had recovered from COVID-19. CDR3s include the opening cysteine and the closing phenylalanine or tryptophan. D genes are given only for firm matches. Size tells how often a clone was seen (once, few, many) or the class of an expanded clone, and some rows leave it out.

abundance	v_gene	j_gene	d_gene	CDR3aa	CDR3nt
-	TRBV7-7	TRBJ2-7	-	CASSPTEQGSGEQYF	TGTGCCAGCAGCCCGACGGAACAGGGTTCGGGCGAGCAGTACTTC
-	TRBV27	TRBJ2-2	TRBD2	CASSSPGLASTNTGELFF	TGTGCCAGCAGTTCCCCGGGACTAGCGAGTACCAACACCGGGGAGCTGTTTTTT
-	TRBV5-1	TRBJ1-1	-	CASSLTTGALNTEAFF	TGCGCCAGCAGCTTGACGACAGGCGCCCTGAACACTGAAGCTTTCTTT
-	TRBV7-2	TRBJ1-2	-	CASSRRSDPLYGYTF	TGTGCCAGCAGCCGCCGGAGTGATCCCCTCTATGGCTACACCTTC
-	TRBV5-1	TRBJ2-1	TRBD1	CASSLASLLTGDEQFF	TGCGCCAGCAGCTTGGCCTCACTACTGACAGGGGATGAGCAGTTCTTC
-	TRBV4-3	TRBJ2-5	TRBD2	CASSQGTSGRETQYF	TGCGCCAGCAGCCAAGGGACTAGCGGTCGAGAGACCCAGTACTTC
-	TRBV4-3	TRBJ2-2	-	CASSQEIRQVEGNTGELFF	TGCGCCAGCAGCCAAGAAATCCGCCAGGTGGAGGGGAACACCGGGGAGCTGTTTTTT
-	TRBV14	TRBJ2-2	TRBD2	CASSLHAGGATGELFF	TGTGCCAGCAGCCTGCACGCGGGGGGGGCCACCGGGGAGCTGTTTTTT
few	TRBV9	TRBJ1-3	TRBD1	CASSLGTGDFSGNTIYF	TGTGCCAGCAGCTTAGGGACAGGGGATTTCTCTGGAAACACCATATATTTT
-	TRBV5-1	TRBJ2-7	TRBD1	CASSPGQGADEQYF	TGCGCCAGCAGCCCCGGACAGGGAGCGGACGAGCAGTACTTC
-	TRBV30	TRBJ2-7	-	CAWRRTASYEQYF	TGTGCCTGGAGGCGGACAGCAAGCTACGAGCAGTACTTC
-	TRBV5-1	TRBJ1-6	-	CASSRSQGAKNSPLHF	TGCGCCAGCAGCCGATCTCAGGGTGCGAAAAATTCACCCCTCCACTTT
few	TRBV6-6	TRBJ1-3	TRBD1	CASSYPGTGGNTIYF	TGTGCCAGCAGTTACCCCGGGACAGGTGGAAACACCATATATTTT
-	TRBV12-5	TRBJ1-4	-	CASGLLTTNEKLFF	TGTGCTAGTGGCCTTCTTACAACTAATGAAAAACTGTTTTTT
-	TRBV15	TRBJ2-6	-	CATSPGQSNSGANVLTF	TGTGCCACCAGCCCAGGCCAGTCGAACTCTGGGGCCAACGTCCTGACTTTC
-	TRBV11-3	TRBJ1-2	-	CASRPHRDGGYTF	TGTGCCAGCAGGCCCCACAGGGATGGCGGCTACACCTTC
-	TRBV5-1	TRBJ1-1	TRBD1	CASSSGQPDEAFF	TGCGCCAGCAGCTCGGGACAGCCTGATGAAGCTTTCTTT
-	TRBV9	TRBJ1-2	-	CASGRARLFTF	TGTGCCAGCGGGCGGGCCAGGCTCTTCACCTTC
-	TRBV6-5	TRBJ2-1	TRBD2	CAAESRAAGANEQFF	TGTGCCGCGGAATCGCGTGCAGCGGGGGCCAATGAGCAGTTCTTC
-	TRBV29-1	TRBJ2-6	-	CSVHGASGANVLTF	TGCAGCGTCCATGGGGCGTCTGGGGCCAACGTCCTGACTTTC
-	TRBV14	TRBJ2-5	-	CASSGLERIQETQYF	TGTGCCAGCAGCGGACTGGAGCGGATTCAAGAGACCCAGTACTTC
once	TRBV11-2	TRBJ2-7	TRBD2	CASSLDRLAGGTSYEQYF	TGTGCCAGCAGCTTAGATAGGCTAGCGGGGGGTACTTCCTACGAGCAGTACTTC
-	TRBV27	TRBJ1-2	TRBD1	CASSLAGGADYGYTF	TGTGCCAGCAGTTTGGCAGGGGGCGCCGACTATGGCTACACCTTC
-	TRBV9	TRBJ2-1	TRBD2	CASSGTSRNEQFF	TGTGCCAGCAGCGGGACTAGCCGCAATGAGCAGTTCTTC
-	TRBV28	TRBJ2-6	TRBD1	CASSFPQGTSGANVLTF	TGTGCCAGCAGTTTCCCACAGGGGACCTCTGGGGCCAACGTCCTGACTTTC
-	TRBV3-1/TRBV3-2	TRBJ1-5	-	CASSPTLLGNQPQHF	TGTGCCAGCAGCCCCACTTTGCTGGGCAATCAGCCCCAGCATTTT
-	TRBV19	TRBJ1-5	-	CASRWGSYSNQPQHF	TGTGCCAGTAGATGGGGCAGCTATAGCAATCAGCCCCAGCATTTT
-	TRBV13	TRBJ1-1	-	CASSLEVGAATEAFF	TGTGCCAGCAGCTTAGAAGTGGGCGCAGCCACTGAAGCTTTCTTT
-	TRBV2	TRBJ2-2	TRBD1	CASSDPGTGLSGELFF	TGTGCCAGCAGTGACCCCGGGACAGGGTTGTCCGGGGAGCTGTTTTTT
-	TRBV2	TRBJ2-3	TRBD1	CAGGGRTGWDTQYF	TGTGCCGGAGGGGGTCGGACAGGGTGGGATACGCAGTATTTT
-	TRBV6-2/TRBV6-3	TRBJ2-7	TRBD1	CASSYRTDRGQHF	TGTGCCAGCAGTTACCGAACGGACAGGGGCCAGCACTTC
-	TRBV10-1	TRBJ2-1	TRBD2	CASSESTTSGPYNEQFF	TGCGCCAGCAGTGAATCTACGACTAGCGGGCCCTACAATGAGCAGTTCTTC
-	TRBV5-1	TRBJ2-3	-	CASSLEAADTQYF	TGCGCCAGCAGCCTAGAAGCGGCAGATACGCAGTATTTT
few	TRBV7-2	TRBJ2-7	-	CASSSSLGGQHYEQYF	TGTGCCAGCAGCTCCTCGCTGGGGGGACAGCACTACGAGCAGTACTTC
-	TRBV10-3	TRBJ2-4	TRBD1	CAIGGQSRDIQYF	TGTGCCATCGGGGGACAGAGTAGGGACATTCAGTACTTC
-	TRBV5-4	TRBJ1-1	-	CASRSGTLGNTEAFF	TGTGCCAGCAGATCGGGAACCCTAGGGAACACTGAAGCTTTCTTT
-	TRBV12-1	TRBJ1-2	-	CASSFPSGRGSGYGYTF	TGTGCCAGCAGCTTTCCATCAGGGAGGGGTTCGGGCTATGGCTACACCTTC
once	TRBV4-3	TRBJ2-3	TRBD2	CASSQVGSGGGIGTQYF	TGCGCCAGCAGCCAAGTCGGCTCAGGCGGGGGGATCGGTACGCAGTATTTT
few	TRBV5-1	TRBJ1-2	-	CASSLEDGGNYGYTF	TGCGCCAGCAGCTTGGAGGACGGGGGAAACTATGGCTACACCTTC
-	TRBV24-1	TRBJ2-1	-	CATSDFRQNNEQFF	TGTGCCACCAGTGATTTTAGACAGAATAATGAGCAGTTCTTC
-	TRBV9	TRBJ1-5	-	CASSLPPSGKKGNQPQHF	TGTGCCAGCAGCCTACCCCCCTCGGGGAAAAAGGGCAATCAGCCCCAGCATTTT